This is a list of T cell receptor beta chains from one sample in a study of neoadjuvant anti-PD-1 for oral cavity cancer. The table came from immunoSEQ multiplex PCR; TCRdb's copy has only in-frame clones and leaves some out. Counted here are around 81,000 clones, 84% occurring once; the ten biggest clones make up roughly 3%. Sequencing used PBMCs, obtained before nivolumab (anti-PD-1) treatment. The receptor source for this set is a person aged 40-85 years with oral cavity squamous cell carcinoma. The CDR3 runs from the conserved cysteine through the conserved F or W. Size values are once, few and many counts, or a class for expanded clones, and some rows have none.

J gene,clone size,V gene,CDR3 protein
TRBJ1-1,.,TRBV7-3,CASSLRRGCGTEAFF
TRBJ2-1,once,TRBV2,CASSVTGTSGNEQFF
TRBJ2-5,.,TRBV9,CASSAGQGLTQYF
TRBJ2-2,.,TRBV5-1,CASSLEGRAPKWDTGELFF
TRBJ1-2,.,TRBV6-5,CASSYGQGSSGYTF
TRBJ1-5,few,TRBV19,CASSIGTNQPQHF
TRBJ2-2,.,TRBV25-1,CASREQGLVGELFF
TRBJ1-2,.,TRBV2,CASSDSGYTF
TRBJ2-7,.,TRBV6-6,CASRPQQITSSYEQYF
TRBJ1-2,.,TRBV30,CAWSVQTGYGYTF
TRBJ1-2,few,TRBV2,CASREPNYGYTF
TRBJ2-5,.,TRBV7-9,CASSQTGRETQYF
TRBJ1-2,.,TRBV10-3,CAISESQRAWGYTF
TRBJ1-5,.,TRBV6-6,CASSSTQGRAPQHF
TRBJ2-7,.,TRBV7-9,CASSFGVNEVEQYF
TRBJ2-7,few,TRBV9,CASSVVSDSYEQYF
TRBJ1-5,few,TRBV5-4,CASSSRESAQPQHF
TRBJ2-5,.,TRBV7-8,CASSRIEETQYF
TRBJ1-5,.,TRBV9,CASSVAGAGPQHF
TRBJ2-2,.,TRBV19,CASSLQTSPTGELFF
TRBJ2-2,.,TRBV29-1,CSVWARGEGGGELFF
TRBJ2-7,.,TRBV27,CASSWTEATLYEQYF
TRBJ2-2,.,TRBV9,CASSPRWRDTGELFF
TRBJ1-5,.,TRBV6-5,CASSYGPGQPQHF